This record looks at one T cell receptor beta chain sequence and its context. The CDR3 is 15 residues long. After removal of 3 bases from V and 2 bases from J, the junction contained 3 bases not matched to a gene. CDR1 and CDR2 from the germline V gene are SGHRS and YFSETQ. The source of the sample is a study of blood T cell repertoires in COVID-19. In the authors' methods: For nucleated cells, counts were estimated from reference gene primer amplification. The table came from immunoSEQ multiplex PCR; TCRdb's copy has only in-frame clones and leaves some out. V, J and clone size are taken as reported in that table, and D and trimming were inferred from the DNA itself. The data hold a few hundred thousand clones, with 80% to 90% observed a single time.

Sequencing input: peripheral blood. The sequence derives from a woman in her 50s with acute or convalescent COVID-19. The gene calls are TRBV5-1 and TRBJ2-3, with 10 positions matching TRBD1. As DNA, the CDR3 is TGCGCCAGCAGCTCGGACAGGGGGACCACAGATACGCAGTATTTT. It encodes CASSSDRGTTDTQYF.